The rows below give T cell receptor beta chains drawn from one sample of a study of response to subunit inactivated influenza vaccine. Using its own MiXCR run on the RT-PCR reads, TCRdb lists one record per CDR3 protein. The sample has approximately 530,000 distinct CDR3 sequences; less than 10% are singletons. Sequencing used PBMCs from blood, obtained roughly 24 months after vaccination. The origin of the receptors is a man aged 50 to 75 who received an inactivated influenza vaccine. Each CDR3 is given with its conserved first and last residue. Fields, in order: CDR3 length, D gene, V gene, J gene, clone size, CDR3 DNA, CDR3 protein. A D gene is named only where the DNA matches it firmly. Not every row has a clone size; where given, it reads once, few, many or a size class.

>16|TRBD2|TRBV7-2|TRBJ2-3|many
TGTGCCAGCAGAAATGGGGCGGGAGGTCGCACAGATACGCAGTATTTT
CASRNGAGGRTDTQYF
>15|-|TRBV12-3/TRBV12-4|TRBJ2-3|-
TGTGCCAGCAGCTTGGCGCAGGGAAAGACAGATAAGCAGTATTTT
CASSLAQGKTDKQYF
>13|-|TRBV6-1|TRBJ2-3|-
TGTGCCAGCAGTGAGCGCGGCACAGATACGCAGTATTTT
CASSERGTDTQYF
>15|TRBD1|TRBV5-1|TRBJ1-6|-
TGCGCCAGCAGCAACTCCGGGACAGGGAATTCACCCCTCCACTTT
CASSNSGTGNSPLHF
>15|-|TRBV3-1|TRBJ1-6|many
TGTGCCAGCAGCCAAGCAGGGGAGGGTAATTCACCCCTCCACTTT
CASSQAGEGNSPLHF
>14|-|TRBV4-1|TRBJ2-7|many
TGCGCCAGCAGCCAAGCACAGGGTCTGTACGAGCAGTACTTC
CASSQAQGLYEQYF
>15|TRBD1|TRBV29-1|TRBJ2-2|few
TGCAGCGTGGGACAGGGGGCAGGAAACACCGGGGAGCTGTTTTTT
CSVGQGAGNTGELFF
>14|TRBD2|TRBV20-1|TRBJ2-1|few
TGCAGTGCTAGAAATCTAGCGGACTACAATGAGCAGTTCTTC
CSARNLADYNEQFF
>18|-|TRBV12-3/TRBV12-4|TRBJ2-7|few
TGTGCCAGCAGTCCCACATCTTATCACCCCGAGGCCTCCTACGAGCAGTACTTC
CASSPTSYHPEASYEQYF
>13|-|TRBV10-3|TRBJ2-2|many
TGTGCCATCAGTGAGCCTACAATCGGGGAGCTGTTTTTT
CAISEPTIGELFF
>13|-|TRBV7-2|TRBJ2-2|many
TGTGCCAGCAGCTTAATGCTCACCGGGGAGCTGTTTTTT
CASSLMLTGELFF
>16|-|TRBV7-9|TRBJ2-1|-
TGTGCCAGCAGCCCGTGGCTAACGGACTCCTACAATGAGCAGTTCTTC
CASSPWLTDSYNEQFF
>14|-|TRBV29-1|TRBJ1-1|few
TGCAGCGTTGAAGCCCGGACAGTCAACACTGAAGCTTTCTTT
CSVEARTVNTEAFF
>13|-|TRBV27|TRBJ1-6|few
TGTGCCAGCAGCCCTGTCGATGGGTCACCCCTCCACTTT
CASSPVDGSPLHF
>14|TRBD2|TRBV19|TRBJ2-5|few
TGTGCCAGTAGTCGGAGCGGGGTCCAAGAGACCCAGTACTTC
CASSRSGVQETQYF
>14|-|TRBV20-1|TRBJ2-7|few
TGCAGTGCTAGAGCTCGACAAAGCTCCTACGAGCAGTACTTC
CSARARQSSYEQYF
>14|-|TRBV2|TRBJ1-5|many
TGTGCCAGCAGTGTAGGAGGGATCAATCAGCCCCAGCATTTT
CASSVGGINQPQHF
>16|-|TRBV7-2|TRBJ1-4|few
TGTGCCAGCAGCTACCTCGGCGGCAGGGGAGGAGAAAAACTGTTTTTT
CASSYLGGRGGEKLFF
>14|-|TRBV29-1|TRBJ2-3|-
TGCAGCGTATTCGGGGGACAGTCCACAGATACGCAGTATTTT
CSVFGGQSTDTQYF
>15|TRBD1|TRBV10-3|TRBJ2-2|many
TGTGCCATCAGTGAAAACAGGGGGAACACCGGGGAGCTGTTTTTT
CAISENRGNTGELFF
>15|-|TRBV29-1|TRBJ2-7|few
TGCAGCGTTGAAGGGGGGACGGACGGGAACTACGAGCAGTACTTC
CSVEGGTDGNYEQYF
>12|-|TRBV7-9|TRBJ2-7|-
TGTGCCAGCAGCTTATGGGAAAACGAGCAGTACTTC
CASSLWENEQYF
>14|TRBD2|TRBV30|TRBJ2-1|few
TGTGCCTGGACTACCGGGACTAGCTACAATGAGCAGTTCTTC
CAWTTGTSYNEQFF
>16|TRBD2|TRBV9|TRBJ2-6|-
TGTGCCAGCAGCGTAAGCGGGGGGGCGGGGGCCAACGTCCTGACTTTC
CASSVSGGAGANVLTF
>14|TRBD1|TRBV20-1|TRBJ1-4|-
TGCAGTGCTAGCGGACAGGGCCTTAATGAAAAACTGTTTTTT
CSASGQGLNEKLFF
>14|-|TRBV12-3/TRBV12-4|TRBJ2-2|-
TGTGCCAGCAGTCCGCGGTCTGGACCTGGGGAGCTGTTTTTT
CASSPRSGPGELFF
>19|TRBD2|TRBV7-8|TRBJ2-5|many
TGTGCCAGCAGCCCAACGCGATCTAGCGGGAGGGCGACGGGGGAGACCCAGTACTTC
CASSPTRSSGRATGETQYF
>15|TRBD2|TRBV11-2|TRBJ2-1|-
TGTGCCAGCAGCTCGCAACCCTTCTCTAGCGGGCAGCAGTTCTTC
CASSSQPFSSGQQFF
>15|-|TRBV5-5|TRBJ1-3|-
TGTGCCAGCAGCTTGGCCCAGAATGTTGGAAACACCATATATTTT
CASSLAQNVGNTIYF
>12|-|TRBV7-2|TRBJ1-2|many
TGTGCCAGCAGCTTAGAAATACCGGGCTACACCTTC
CASSLEIPGYTF
>15|-|TRBV20-1|TRBJ1-1|few
TGCAGTGCTAGAGATCTTGGGGGAGGGAACACTGAAGCTTTCTTT
CSARDLGGGNTEAFF
>18|TRBD1|TRBV7-8|TRBJ1-5|many
TGTGCCAGCAGCCCTCGATTTACACAGGGGCCGGGCAATCAGCCCCAGCATTTT
CASSPRFTQGPGNQPQHF
>16|-|TRBV10-2|TRBJ2-1|many
TGCGCCAGCCTCGGGGGAGGACTAAATTCCTACAATGAGCAGTTCTTC
CASLGGGLNSYNEQFF
>14|-|TRBV20-1|TRBJ2-7|-
TGCAGTGCTAGACCCAACATATATTCGGGCGAGCAGTACTTC
CSARPNIYSGEQYF
>13|-|TRBV6-1|TRBJ2-2|-
TGTGCCAGCCGGGATCCGAACACCGGGGAGCTGTTTTTT
CASRDPNTGELFF
>16|TRBD1|TRBV29-1|TRBJ2-7|many
TGCAGCGTTGAAGTAGACAGGGGGCTGAGCTCCTACGAGCAGTACTTC
CSVEVDRGLSSYEQYF
>13|TRBD1|TRBV24-1|TRBJ2-1|many
TGTGCCACCAGGGACAGGGAGTACAATGAGCAGTTCTTC
CATRDREYNEQFF
>13|-|TRBV6-1|TRBJ2-1|-
TGTGCCAGCAGGATACAGGGTTACAATGAGCAGTTCTTC
CASRIQGYNEQFF
>17|TRBD1|TRBV6-5|TRBJ2-6|few
TGTGCCAGCAGTTACGACAGGGGAGGTTCTGGGGCCAACGTCCTGACTTTC
CASSYDRGGSGANVLTF
>14|-|TRBV7-2|TRBJ2-1|many
TGTGCCAGCAGCAGGCAGGGTCCATACAATGAGCAGTTCTTC
CASSRQGPYNEQFF
>16|TRBD1|TRBV10-2|TRBJ2-3|few
TGCGCCACCAAGGTATTAGGGGGCTTTGGCACAGATACGCAGTATTTT
CATKVLGGFGTDTQYF
>16|-|TRBV12-3/TRBV12-4|TRBJ1-5|many
TGTGCCAGCAGTTTAGATCCCGGGACGGCAGATCAGCCCCAGCATTTT
CASSLDPGTADQPQHF
>12|-|TRBV19|TRBJ1-1|-
TGTGCCAGTAGTATTGTGCCGGGGCAAGCTTTCTTT
CASSIVPGQAFF
>14|-|TRBV20-1|TRBJ2-3|-
TGCAGTGCTGGCAATTTTAAGTTGTCAGATACGCAGTATTTT
CSAGNFKLSDTQYF
>14|TRBD1|TRBV4-2|TRBJ1-1|-
TGTGCCAGCAGCGTAAACAGGGGGGGCACTGAAGCTTTCTTT
CASSVNRGGTEAFF
>16|-|TRBV9|TRBJ2-2|few
TGTGCCAGCAGCGTAGGGTGGGCGGTGAACACCGGGGAGCTGTTTTTT
CASSVGWAVNTGELFF
>12|-|TRBV5-1|TRBJ2-7|-
TGCGCCAGCAGCACGGGACGAGACGAGCAGTACTTC
CASSTGRDEQYF
>12|-|TRBV18|TRBJ2-7|many
TGTGCCAGCTCAAGTAACAGGTACGAGCAGTACTTC
CASSSNRYEQYF
>16|TRBD2|TRBV29-1|TRBJ2-1|many
TGCAGCGTTGAAGACCCTGGAGCGGGAGGGCCCGATGAGCAGTTCTTC
CSVEDPGAGGPDEQFF
>14|-|TRBV5-1|TRBJ1-4|many
TGTGCCAGCAGCCTAGGGGGTTCTAATGAAAAACTGTTTTTT
CASSLGGSNEKLFF
>16|-|TRBV7-9|TRBJ1-2|-
TGTGCCAGCAGCTTAAGTGACCGGACACGGGCGGATGGCTACACCTTC
CASSLSDRTRADGYTF
>15|-|TRBV15|TRBJ2-5|-
TGTGCCACCAGCAGTAGTAGCGGACGGATTGGGACCCAGTACTTC
CATSSSSGRIGTQYF
>15|TRBD1|TRBV5-1|TRBJ2-1|many
TGCGCCAGCAGCGAGGGGACAGGCTCCTACAATGAGCAGTTCTTC
CASSEGTGSYNEQFF